This passage covers 17 T cell receptor beta chains from one sample sequenced in a study of blood T cell repertoires in COVID-19. Using immunoSEQ multiplex PCR, the repertoire was profiled, and TCRdb retains in-frame clones only, with some absent. The sample lists fewer than 200,000 clones; about 85% were seen once. Input material: peripheral blood. The receptors here all came from a human donor with acute or convalescent COVID-19. The donor label of this sample is uncertain.

The gene calls are TRBV5-6 and TRBJ1-5; 10 bases map to TRBD1. Trimming at V came to 2 bases and at J to 3 bases, leaving 8 bases not matched to a gene. Germline values: CDR1 SGHDT, CDR2 YYEEEE. CDR3 length: 17 amino acids. This chain's CDR3 is CASSLRQGARINQPQHF. As DNA, the CDR3 is TGTGCCAGCAGCTTAAGACAGGGGGCGCGTATCAATCAGCCCCAGCATTTT. Full variable domain (remainder filled in from reference TRBV5-6 and TRBJ1-5): DAGVTQSPTHLIKTRGQQVTLRCSPKSGHDTVSWYQQALGQGPQFIFQYYEEEERQRGNFPDRFSGHQFPNYSSELNVNALLLGDSALYLCASSLRQGARINQPQHFGDGTRLSIL.

For this clone: One end of the junction fails to match germline, which may point to a read error. This chain joins TRBV2 and TRBJ1-2; 8 bases match TRBD1. This CDR3 has 14 amino acids. Looked up from germline, CDR1 is SNHLY and CDR2 is FYNNEI. The CDR3 protein is CASREAQGAVGYTF. In DNA form, the CDR3 reads TGTGCCAGCAGAGAAGCCCAGGGGGCAGTTGGCTACACCTTC. Filled out from reference TRBV2 and TRBJ1-2, the complete variable domain reads EPEVTQTPSHQVTQMGQEVILRCVPISNHLYFYWYRQILGQKVEFLVSFYNNEISEKSEIFDDQFSVERPDGSNFTLKIRSTKLEDSAMYFCASREAQGAVGYTFGSGTRLTVV.

The rearrangement uses TRBV18 and TRBJ1-1, with 7 positions matching TRBD1. The V gene end was trimmed by 3 bases and the J gene end by 6 bases; junction bases not matched to a gene: 4. There are 13 residues in the CDR3. The V gene's germline CDR1 is KGHSH and CDR2 LQKENI. The CDR3 nucleotides are TGTGCCAGCTCACCGGGGACAGATGCTGAAGCTTTCTTT. Its protein product is CASSPGTDAEAFF.

The chain carries TRBV7-2 and TRBJ1-6; the D gene is possibly TRBD1 (5 bases). The length of the CDR3 is 14 residues. The germline gives CDR1 SGHTA, CDR2 FQGNSA. V dropped 5 bases and J dropped 11 bases, with 16 bases sitting between them. CDR3 residues: CASSASGRYAPLHF. CDR3 DNA sequence: TGTGCCAGCAGCGCCTCAGGGAGGTACGCACCCCTCCACTTT.

The rearrangement uses TRBV30 and TRBJ2-7, with TRBD1 matching 12 bases. This CDR3 comprises 13 residues. The ends lost 1 base at V and 6 bases at J; junction bases unmatched: 1. Germline-derived CDR1 and CDR2 are GTSNPN and SVGIG (reference sequence). In DNA form, the CDR3 reads TGTGCCTGGAGTGGGGACAGGGGGCTCGAGCAGTACTTC. Its translation is CAWSGDRGLEQYF.

J is TRBJ1-6 and V is TRBV19; D might be TRBD1 (5 bases). CDR3 length equals 17 residues. V lost 0 bases and J 2 bases, leaving 11 bases between the germline ends. CDR1 and CDR2 from the germline V gene are LNHDA and SQIVND (reference sequence). The CDR3: CASSIEGLTAYNSPLHF. CDR3 bases: TGTGCCAGTAGTATAGAGGGGCTGACAGCCTATAATTCACCCCTCCACTTT.

V and J are TRBV5-1 and TRBJ1-1, with unresolved D. The germline gives CDR1 SGHRS, CDR2 YFSETQ. The CDR3 runs 14 residues. Trimming stripped 1 base from V and 0 bases from J, with 7 bases between. This chain's CDR3 is CASSLSDMNTEAFF. In nucleotides, the CDR3 is TGCGCCAGCAGCTTGAGTGACATGAACACTGAAGCTTTCTTT.

This rearrangement joins TRBV5-6 to TRBJ2-2; 9 nucleotides align to TRBD2. CDR1 is SGHDT and CDR2 is YYEEEE in the germline V gene. This CDR3 comprises 16 residues. Trimming removed 2 bases from V and 1 base from J; junction bases left unmatched: 3. The CDR3 reads CASSLAGGENTGELFF. The CDR3 nucleotides are TGTGCCAGCAGCTTAGCGGGGGGCGAGAACACCGGGGAGCTGTTTTTT.

V and J are TRBV9 and TRBJ1-6; D is perhaps TRBD1 (5 bases). Germline lookup yields CDR1 SGDLS and CDR2 YYNGEE. The CDR3 consists of 14 residues. Trimming shortened V by 6 bases and J by 7 bases, and 14 bases separated the two germline ends. CDR3 nucleotide sequence: TGTGCCAGCACCCCAGGGCTTAAGAATTCACCCCTCCACTTT. Its protein product is CASTPGLKNSPLHF.

The rearrangement links TRBV12-3 or TRBV12-4 to TRBJ1-1; weak D call: TRBD1 (6 bases). Trimming cost V 7 bases and J 10 bases, with 16 bases left between them. The CDR3 is 12 residues long. CDR3 in DNA: TGTGCCAGCATTTCCAGGGGTCAGGCAGCTTTCTTT. This codes for CASISRGQAAFF.

The chain is built from TRBV11-3 and TRBJ1-1; D may be TRBD1 (5 bases). The CDR3 has 15 amino acids. Trimming pared 2 bases from V and 0 bases from J, leaving 10 bases between. Looked up from germline, CDR1 is SGHNT and CDR2 is YENEEA. The CDR3 DNA is TGTGCCAGCAGCTTACTCCCGGGGGTGAACACTGAAGCTTTCTTT. Its protein is CASSLLPGVNTEAFF.

This clone has a single count. The rearrangement uses TRBV11-2 and TRBJ1-5, with D uncertain. V shed 5 bases and J shed 6 bases, with 17 bases lying between them. The CDR3 has 15 residues. Germline V lookup: CDR1 SGHAT, CDR2 FQNNGV. The CDR3 sequence is CASSRSGGSGQPQHF. The CDR3 DNA sequence: TGTGCCAGCAGCCGATCGGGAGGGTCGGGTCAGCCCCAGCATTTT.

About this clone: Other DNA sequences within the sample encode an identical CDR3. The CDR3 reads CASSLEGGYNQPQHF. The CDR3 DNA sequence: TGCGCCAGCAGCTTGGAGGGGGGGTACAATCAGCCCCAGCATTTT. The genes are TRBV5-1 and TRBJ1-5, with TRBD1 as a possible D gene (6 bases). The CDR3 has 15 residues. The V end lost 0 bases, the J end lost 3 bases, and 10 bases lay between the germline ends. CDR1 is SGHRS, CDR2 YFSETQ, per germline.

This clone was observed a handful of times. The V call is TRBV5-1, the J call TRBJ1-4; 12 bases are shared with TRBD1. Germline lookup yields CDR1 SGHRS and CDR2 YFSETQ. Germline trimming cut 3 bases from V and 6 bases from J; bases unmatched to any gene: 6. The CDR3 runs to 16 residues. CDR3 bases: TGCGCCAGCAGCTCCGGGACAGGGGGCTCCGATGAAAAACTGTTTTTT. This gives the protein CASSSGTGGSDEKLFF.

This clone came up once. CDR3 bases: TGTGCCAGCAGTTACTCGCCTAGCACAGGGGAGCAGTACTTC. Its translation is CASSYSPSTGEQYF. The chain joins TRBV6-5 to TRBJ2-7; a possible D gene is TRBD1 (6 bases). Germline lookup yields CDR1 MNHEY and CDR2 SVGAGI. This CDR3 has 14 amino acids. Deletions cut 0 bases from V and 7 bases from J, with 13 bases between.

This clone was found once. This chain uses TRBV6-5 with TRBJ1-2; D is undetermined. Germline assignment: CDR1 MNHEY and CDR2 SVGAGI. The CDR3 runs to 14 residues. Deletions cut 9 bases from V and 7 bases from J, with 21 bases between. The CDR3 region has the DNA TGTGCCAGTCACGCCGGGATAACCTCGGGTGGCTACACCTTC. Residues: CASHAGITSGGYTF.

The rearrangement links TRBV6-5 to TRBJ1-1; 9 nucleotides agree with TRBD1. The trim removed 2 bases at V and 11 bases at J, leaving 6 bases unmatched. There are 13 residues in the CDR3. The germline gives CDR1 MNHEY, CDR2 SVGAGI. The CDR3 spells CASSYPGQGGAFF. CDR3 DNA sequence: TGTGCCAGCAGTTACCCGGGACAGGGCGGTGCTTTCTTT.